This T cell receptor (beta chain) was sequenced in a study of blood T cell repertoires in COVID-19 (dated by TCRdb to 2019 to 2021). Background for the entire study: Samples from collaborators originated in the United States, Italy and Spain and spanned both the acute and convalescent phases of COVID-19. Sample metadata almost always included a de-identified subject ID, COVID-19 status, age in years and sex. Where available, HLA class I and class II types were taken from metadata supplied by the sample provider and were not determined by assay-based typing. Subjects who had been exposed to COVID-19, were actively infected with it, or had recovered from it provided the deeply sampled blood TCRbeta repertoires that made up the dataset. The repertoires were released in a freely available public database intended as a resource for research on the immune response to SARS-CoV-2. The samples were drawn from two sources: the first 160 participants of the ongoing ImmuneRACE study, and 1,200 or so subjects contributed by 6 global collaborators. The material from the prospective study consisted of cDNA or gDNA derived from T cells, B-cell-depleted T cells, or PBMCs.

TCRbeta CDR3 regions were amplified from genomic DNA using the immunoSEQ Assay, a bias-controlled multiplex PCR. The original methods were these. The number of nucleated cells in each sample was estimated by amplification of reference gene primers within the assay. To quantify the absolute abundance of each unique TCRbeta CDR3 rearrangement, sequence reads were collapsed and filtered. For each sample, productive Simpson clonality was calculated by taking the square root of Simpson's diversity index across productive rearrangements. TCRdb retrieved this table from immuneACCESS and kept in-frame rearrangements only. Not all clones are present; in checked studies, unresolved V genes account for under half, and no reason is known for the remainder. V and J calls and clone size follow that table, whereas D and trimming were derived from the DNA. The sample table holds around 130,000 clones, of which approximately 86% were seen once. The top ten constitute around 2.3% of the sample.

What the study reported, not specific to this receptor: Clinical and demographic metadata were provided uncurated, with the amount varying by source and participant.

Notes on this clone: Its antigen has not been determined. No much larger clone exists at a distance of one base, and base qualities are not known.

Participants in the prospective study were enrolled through a virtual design, were aged roughly 18 to 100 years, and lived in roughly 26 United States geographic areas. In the prospective study, cohorts were assigned on the basis of participant-reported clinical history obtained from a screening survey and a study questionnaire. For ImmuneRACE Cohort 3, a participant was defined as recovered based on two consecutive negative NP/OP PCR tests, clearance by a healthcare professional, or resolution of symptoms. Mobile phlebotomists in the prospective study collected whole blood, serum and a nasopharyngeal or oropharyngeal swab from every participant. Participants in the prospective study had the option to provide additional blood draws and questionnaires over a 2-month period. Prospective study blood samples were shipped either frozen or at room temperature before DNA extraction. CDR1 is given as LNHDA and CDR2 as SQIVND, both from the germline V gene (reference sequence). Measured from the cysteine to the phenylalanine, the CDR3 is 14 residues long. The sequence is cut down to CDR3 DNA, 42 bases in frame from base 1. Trimming takes 6 bases from V and 0 bases from J, and the germline ends sit 8 bases apart.

The clonotype was recovered from a woman aged 45-60 years who had recovered from COVID-19. This sequence uses TRBV19 and TRBJ2-2, with no D gene named confidently. The material sequenced was PBMCs or T cells enriched from blood (not recorded which). DNA sequence: TGTGCCAGTAGGCTGGCCCCGAACACCGGGGAGCTGTTTTTT. This gives the protein CASRLAPNTGELFF.